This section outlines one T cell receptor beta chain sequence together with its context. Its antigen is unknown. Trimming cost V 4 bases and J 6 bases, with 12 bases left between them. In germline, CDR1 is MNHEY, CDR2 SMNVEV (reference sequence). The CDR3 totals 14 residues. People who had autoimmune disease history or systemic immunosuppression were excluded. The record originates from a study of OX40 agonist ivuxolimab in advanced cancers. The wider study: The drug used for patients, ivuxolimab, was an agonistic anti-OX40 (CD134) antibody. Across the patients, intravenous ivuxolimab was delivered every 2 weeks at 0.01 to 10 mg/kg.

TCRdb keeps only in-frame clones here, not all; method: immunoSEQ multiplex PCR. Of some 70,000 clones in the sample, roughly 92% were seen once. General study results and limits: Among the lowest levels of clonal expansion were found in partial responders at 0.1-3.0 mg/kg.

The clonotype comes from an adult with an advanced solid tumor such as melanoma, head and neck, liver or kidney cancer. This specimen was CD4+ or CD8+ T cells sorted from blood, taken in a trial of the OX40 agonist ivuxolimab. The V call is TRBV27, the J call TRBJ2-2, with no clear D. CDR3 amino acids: CASSSPTLAGELFF. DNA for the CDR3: TGTGCCAGCAGTTCTCCGACCCTGGCCGGGGAGCTGTTTTTT.